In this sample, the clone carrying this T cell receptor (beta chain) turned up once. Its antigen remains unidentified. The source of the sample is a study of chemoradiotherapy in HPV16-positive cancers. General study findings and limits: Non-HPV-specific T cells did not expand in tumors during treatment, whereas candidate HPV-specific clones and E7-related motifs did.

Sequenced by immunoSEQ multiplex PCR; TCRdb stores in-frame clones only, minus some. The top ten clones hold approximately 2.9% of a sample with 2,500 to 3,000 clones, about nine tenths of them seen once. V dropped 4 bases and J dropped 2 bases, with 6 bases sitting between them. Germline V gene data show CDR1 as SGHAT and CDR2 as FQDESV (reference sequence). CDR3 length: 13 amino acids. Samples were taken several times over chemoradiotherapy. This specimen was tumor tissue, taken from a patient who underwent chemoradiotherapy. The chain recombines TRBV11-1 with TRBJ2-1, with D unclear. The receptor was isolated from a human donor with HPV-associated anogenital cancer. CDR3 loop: CASSSTPYNEQFF. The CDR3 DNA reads TGTGCCAGCAGCTCGACCCCCTACAATGAGCAGTTCTTC. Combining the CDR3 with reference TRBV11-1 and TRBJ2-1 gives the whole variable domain EAEVAQSPRYKITEKSQAVAFWCDPISGHATLYWYRQILGQGPELLVQFQDESVVDDSQLPKDRFSAERLKGVDSTLKIQPAELGDSAMYLCASSSTPYNEQFFGPGTRLTVL.